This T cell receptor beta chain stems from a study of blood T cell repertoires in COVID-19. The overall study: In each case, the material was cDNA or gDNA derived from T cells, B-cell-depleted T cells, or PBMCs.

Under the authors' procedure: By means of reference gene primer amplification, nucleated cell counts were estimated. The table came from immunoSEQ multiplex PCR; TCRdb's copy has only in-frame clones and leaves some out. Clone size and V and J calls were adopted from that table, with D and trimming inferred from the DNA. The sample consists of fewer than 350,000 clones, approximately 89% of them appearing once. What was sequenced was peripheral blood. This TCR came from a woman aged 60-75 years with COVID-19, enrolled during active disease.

CDR3 region: CASSISGWPFDTDTQYF. CDR3 in DNA: TGTGCCAGTAGTATTTCGGGGTGGCCATTCGACACAGATACGCAGTATTTT. This chain joins TRBV19 and TRBJ2-3; D may be TRBD2 (5 bases). Germline V gene data show CDR1 as LNHDA and CDR2 as SQIVND (reference sequence). The CDR3 totals 17 residues. V was trimmed by 3 bases and J by 2 bases, leaving 18 bases between them. Variable domain in full (rest from reference TRBV19 and TRBJ2-3): DGGITQSPKYLFRKEGQNVTLSCEQNLNHDAMYWYRQDPGQGLRLIYYSQIVNDFQKGDIAEGYSVSREKKESFPLTVTSAQKNPTAFYLCASSISGWPFDTDTQYFGPGTRLTVL.